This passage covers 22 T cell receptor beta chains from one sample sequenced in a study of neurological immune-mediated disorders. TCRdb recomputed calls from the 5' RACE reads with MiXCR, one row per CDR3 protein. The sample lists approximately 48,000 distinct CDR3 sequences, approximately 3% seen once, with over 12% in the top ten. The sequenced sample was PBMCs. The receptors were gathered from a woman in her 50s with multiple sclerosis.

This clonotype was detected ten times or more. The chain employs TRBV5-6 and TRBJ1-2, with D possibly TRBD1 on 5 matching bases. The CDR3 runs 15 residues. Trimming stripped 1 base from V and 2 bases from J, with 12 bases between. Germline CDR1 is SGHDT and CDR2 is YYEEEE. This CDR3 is CASSLRPGANYGYTF. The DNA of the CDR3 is TGTGCCAGCAGCTTGCGTCCTGGGGCCAACTATGGCTACACCTTC.

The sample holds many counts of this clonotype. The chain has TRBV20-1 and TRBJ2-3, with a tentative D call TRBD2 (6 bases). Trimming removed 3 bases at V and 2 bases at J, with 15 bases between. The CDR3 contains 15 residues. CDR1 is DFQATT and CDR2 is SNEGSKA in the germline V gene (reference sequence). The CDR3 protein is CSASRLGRATDTQYF. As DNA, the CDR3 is TGCAGTGCTAGCCGACTAGGTCGGGCCACAGATACGCAGTATTTT.

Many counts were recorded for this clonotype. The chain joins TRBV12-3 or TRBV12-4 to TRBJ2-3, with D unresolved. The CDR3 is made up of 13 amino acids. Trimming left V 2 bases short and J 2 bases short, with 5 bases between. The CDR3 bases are TGTGCCAGCAGTTTACCGAACACAGATACGCAGTATTTT. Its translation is CASSLPNTDTQYF.

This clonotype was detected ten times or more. CDR3 sequence (DNA): TGTGCCAGCGGGGAGGACAGTTCCTACGAGCAGTACTTC. It encodes CASGEDSSYEQYF. The J gene is TRBJ2-7, the V gene TRBV6-5, with D perhaps being TRBD1 or TRBD2 (6 bases each). This CDR3 comprises 13 residues. Trimming cost V 8 bases and J 1 base, with 12 bases left between them. Germline V gene data show CDR1 as MNHEY and CDR2 as SVGAGI.

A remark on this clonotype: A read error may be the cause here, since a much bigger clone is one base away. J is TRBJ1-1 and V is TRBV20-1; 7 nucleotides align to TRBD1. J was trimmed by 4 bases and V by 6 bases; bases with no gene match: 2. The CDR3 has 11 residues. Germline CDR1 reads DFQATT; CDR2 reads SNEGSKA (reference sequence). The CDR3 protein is CSAQGGTEAFF. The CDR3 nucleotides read TGCAGTGCCCAGGGGGGCACTGAAGCTTTCTTT.

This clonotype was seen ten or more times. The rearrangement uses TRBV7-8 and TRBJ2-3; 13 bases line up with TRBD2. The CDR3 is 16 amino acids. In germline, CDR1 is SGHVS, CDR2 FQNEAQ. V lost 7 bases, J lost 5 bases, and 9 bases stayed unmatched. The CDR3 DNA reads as TGTGCCAGCAAACTATCGACTAGCGGGAGGAAAGATACGCAGTATTTT. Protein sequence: CASKLSTSGRKDTQYF.

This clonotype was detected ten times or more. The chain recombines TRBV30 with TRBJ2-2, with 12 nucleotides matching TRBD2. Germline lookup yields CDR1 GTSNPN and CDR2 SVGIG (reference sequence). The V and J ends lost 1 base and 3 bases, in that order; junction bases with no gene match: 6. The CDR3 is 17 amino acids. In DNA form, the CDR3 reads TGTGCCTGGAGTGGATCTACTAGCGGGAGGTACACCGGGGAGCTGTTTTTT. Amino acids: CAWSGSTSGRYTGELFF.

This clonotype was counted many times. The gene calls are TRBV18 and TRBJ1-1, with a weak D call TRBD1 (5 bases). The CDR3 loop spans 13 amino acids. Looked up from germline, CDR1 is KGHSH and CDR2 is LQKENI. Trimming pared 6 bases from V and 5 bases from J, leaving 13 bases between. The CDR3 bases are TGTGCCAGCTCCGGGGTCAGGGAGACTGAAGCTTTCTTT. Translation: CASSGVRETEAFF.

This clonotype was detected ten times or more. CDR3 amino acids: CASEPSPGSYNEQFF. The CDR3 nucleotides are TGTGCCAGCGAACCCAGTCCGGGCTCCTACAATGAGCAGTTCTTC. This rearrangement joins TRBV9 to TRBJ2-1; D gene unclear. Germline V lookup: CDR1 SGDLS, CDR2 YYNGEE. V was pared by 7 bases and J by 0 bases, with 14 bases between. This CDR3 contains 15 residues.

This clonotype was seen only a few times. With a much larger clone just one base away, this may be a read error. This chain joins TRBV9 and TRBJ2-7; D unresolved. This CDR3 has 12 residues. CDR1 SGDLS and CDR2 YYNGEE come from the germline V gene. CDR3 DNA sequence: TGTGTCAGCAGCGCGGACGGATACGAGCAGTACTTC. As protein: CVSSADGYEQYF.

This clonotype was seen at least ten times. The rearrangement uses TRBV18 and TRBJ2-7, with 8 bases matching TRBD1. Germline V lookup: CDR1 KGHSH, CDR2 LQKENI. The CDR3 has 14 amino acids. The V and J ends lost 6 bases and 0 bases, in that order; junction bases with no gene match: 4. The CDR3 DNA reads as TGTGCCAGCTCCCGGGACAGGAGCTCCTACGAGCAGTACGTC. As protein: CASSRDRSSYEQYV.

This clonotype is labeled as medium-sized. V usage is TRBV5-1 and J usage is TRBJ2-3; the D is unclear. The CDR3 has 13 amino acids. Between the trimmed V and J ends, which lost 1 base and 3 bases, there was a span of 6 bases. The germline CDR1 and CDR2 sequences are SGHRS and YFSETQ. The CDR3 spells CASSLLGTDTQYF. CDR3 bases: TGCGCCAGCAGCTTGTTAGGGACAGATACGCAGTATTTT.

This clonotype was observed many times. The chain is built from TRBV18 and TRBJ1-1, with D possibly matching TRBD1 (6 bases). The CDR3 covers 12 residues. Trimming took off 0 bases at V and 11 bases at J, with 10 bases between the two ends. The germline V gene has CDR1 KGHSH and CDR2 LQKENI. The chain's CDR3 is CASSPPPGAAFF. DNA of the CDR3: TGTGCCAGCTCACCACCCCCAGGGGCGGCTTTCTTT.

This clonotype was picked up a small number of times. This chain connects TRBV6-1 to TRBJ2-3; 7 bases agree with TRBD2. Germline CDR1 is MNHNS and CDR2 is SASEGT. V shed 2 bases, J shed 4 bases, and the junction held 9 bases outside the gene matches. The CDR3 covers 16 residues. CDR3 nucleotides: TGTGCCAGCAGTGAACCCCTTAGCGGGTACTCAGATACGCAGTATTTT. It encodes CASSEPLSGYSDTQYF.

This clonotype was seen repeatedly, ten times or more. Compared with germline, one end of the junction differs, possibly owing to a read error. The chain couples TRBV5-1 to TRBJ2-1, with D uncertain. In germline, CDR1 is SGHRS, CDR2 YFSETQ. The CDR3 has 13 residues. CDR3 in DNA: TGCGCCAGCAGCTTGGGCTCCCACAATGAGCAGTTCTTC. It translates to CASSLGSHNEQFF.

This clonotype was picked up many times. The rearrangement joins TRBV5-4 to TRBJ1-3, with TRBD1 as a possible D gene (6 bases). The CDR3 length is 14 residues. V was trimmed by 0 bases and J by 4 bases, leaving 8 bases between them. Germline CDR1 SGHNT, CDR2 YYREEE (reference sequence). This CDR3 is CASSLDRAGNTIYF. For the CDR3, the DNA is TGTGCCAGCAGCTTGGACAGGGCAGGAAACACCATATATTTT.

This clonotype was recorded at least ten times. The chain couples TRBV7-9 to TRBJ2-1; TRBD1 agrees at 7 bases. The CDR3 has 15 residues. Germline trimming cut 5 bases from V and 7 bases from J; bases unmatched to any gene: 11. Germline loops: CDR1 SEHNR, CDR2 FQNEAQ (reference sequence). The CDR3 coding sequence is TGTGCCAGCAGCCAAGAGGGACAGAAAACGAATGAGCAGTTCTTC. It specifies CASSQEGQKTNEQFF.

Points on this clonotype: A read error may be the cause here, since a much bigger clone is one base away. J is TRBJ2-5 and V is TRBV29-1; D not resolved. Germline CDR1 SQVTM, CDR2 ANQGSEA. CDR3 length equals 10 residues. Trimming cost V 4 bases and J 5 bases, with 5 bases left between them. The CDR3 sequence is CSVAEETQYF. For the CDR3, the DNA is TGCAGCGTTGCTGAGGAGACCCAGTACTTC.

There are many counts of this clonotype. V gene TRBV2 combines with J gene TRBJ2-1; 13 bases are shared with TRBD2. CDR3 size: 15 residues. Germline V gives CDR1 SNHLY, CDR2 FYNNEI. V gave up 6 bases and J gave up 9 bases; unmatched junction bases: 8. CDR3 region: CASSSGLAGVSEQFF. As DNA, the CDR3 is TGTGCCAGCAGCTCAGGACTAGCGGGAGTGAGTGAGCAGTTCTTC.

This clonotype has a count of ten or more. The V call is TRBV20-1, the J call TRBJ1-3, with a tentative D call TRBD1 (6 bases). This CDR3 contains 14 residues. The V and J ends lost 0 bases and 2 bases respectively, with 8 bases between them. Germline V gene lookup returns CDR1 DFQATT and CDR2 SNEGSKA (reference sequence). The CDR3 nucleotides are TGCAGTGCTAGAGAAGGGGGGACTGGAAACACCATATATTTT. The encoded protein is CSAREGGTGNTIYF.

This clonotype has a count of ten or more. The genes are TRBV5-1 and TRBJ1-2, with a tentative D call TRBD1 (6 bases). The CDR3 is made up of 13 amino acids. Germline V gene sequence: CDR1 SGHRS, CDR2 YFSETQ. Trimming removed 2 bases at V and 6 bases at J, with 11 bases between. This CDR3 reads CASSLTGQDGYTF. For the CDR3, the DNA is TGCGCCAGCAGCTTAACAGGGCAGGATGGCTACACCTTC. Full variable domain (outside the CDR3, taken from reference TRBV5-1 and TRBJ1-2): KAGVTQTPRYLIKTRGQQVTLSCSPISGHRSVSWYQQTPGQGLQFLFEYFSETQRNKGNFPGRFSGRQFSNSRSEMNVSTLELGDSALYLCASSLTGQDGYTFGSGTRLTVV.

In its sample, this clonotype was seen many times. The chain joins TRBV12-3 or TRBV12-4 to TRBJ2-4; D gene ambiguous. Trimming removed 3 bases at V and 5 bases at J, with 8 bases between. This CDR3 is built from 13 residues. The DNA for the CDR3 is TGTGCCAGCAGTTTCGCCGGGCAAAACATTCAGTACTTC. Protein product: CASSFAGQNIQYF.